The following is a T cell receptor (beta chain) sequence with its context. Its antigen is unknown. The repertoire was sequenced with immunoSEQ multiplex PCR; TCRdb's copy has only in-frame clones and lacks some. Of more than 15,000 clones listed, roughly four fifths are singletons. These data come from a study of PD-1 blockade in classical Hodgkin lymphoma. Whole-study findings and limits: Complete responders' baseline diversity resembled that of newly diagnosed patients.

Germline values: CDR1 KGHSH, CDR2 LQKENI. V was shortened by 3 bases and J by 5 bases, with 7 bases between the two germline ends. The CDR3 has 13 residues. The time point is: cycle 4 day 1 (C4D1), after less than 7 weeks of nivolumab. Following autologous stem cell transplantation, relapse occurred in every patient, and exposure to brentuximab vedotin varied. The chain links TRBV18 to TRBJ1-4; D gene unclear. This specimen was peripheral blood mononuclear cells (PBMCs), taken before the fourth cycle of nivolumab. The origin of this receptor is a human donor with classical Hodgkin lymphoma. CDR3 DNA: TGTGCCAGCTCACCTCGAATAAATGAAAAACTGTTTTTT. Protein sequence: CASSPRINEKLFF.